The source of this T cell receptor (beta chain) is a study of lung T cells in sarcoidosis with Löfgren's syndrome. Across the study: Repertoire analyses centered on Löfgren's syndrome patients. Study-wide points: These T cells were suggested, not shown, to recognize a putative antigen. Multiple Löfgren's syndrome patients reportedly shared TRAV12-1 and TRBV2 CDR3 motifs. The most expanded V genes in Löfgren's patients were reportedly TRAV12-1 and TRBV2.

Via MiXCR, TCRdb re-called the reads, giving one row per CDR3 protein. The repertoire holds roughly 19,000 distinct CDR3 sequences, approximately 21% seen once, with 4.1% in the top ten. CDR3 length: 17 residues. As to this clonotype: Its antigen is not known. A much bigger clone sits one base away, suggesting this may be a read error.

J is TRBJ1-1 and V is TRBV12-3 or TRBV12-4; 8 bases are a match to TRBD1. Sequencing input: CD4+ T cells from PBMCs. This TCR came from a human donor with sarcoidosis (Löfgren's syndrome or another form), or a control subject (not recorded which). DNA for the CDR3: TGTGCCAGCAGTTCCTTGTTCCGACAGGGGTCTAACACTGAAACTTTCTTT. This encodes CASSSLFRQGSNTETFF.